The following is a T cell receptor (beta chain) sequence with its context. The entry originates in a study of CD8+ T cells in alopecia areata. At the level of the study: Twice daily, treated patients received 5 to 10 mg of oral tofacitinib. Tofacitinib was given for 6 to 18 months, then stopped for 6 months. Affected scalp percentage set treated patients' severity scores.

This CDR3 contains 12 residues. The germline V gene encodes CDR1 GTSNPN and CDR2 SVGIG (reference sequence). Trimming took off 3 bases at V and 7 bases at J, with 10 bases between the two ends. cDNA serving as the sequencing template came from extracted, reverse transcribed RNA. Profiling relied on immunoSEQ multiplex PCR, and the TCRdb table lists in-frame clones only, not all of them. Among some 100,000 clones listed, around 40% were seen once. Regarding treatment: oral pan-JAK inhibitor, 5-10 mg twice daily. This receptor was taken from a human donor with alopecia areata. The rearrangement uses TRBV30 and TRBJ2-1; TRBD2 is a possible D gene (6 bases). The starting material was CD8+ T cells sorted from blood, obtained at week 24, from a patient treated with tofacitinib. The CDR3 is CAWSHGGNEQFF. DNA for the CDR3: TGTGCCTGGAGCCATGGGGGGAATGAGCAGTTCTTC.